Following are 29 T cell receptor beta chains from one sample sequenced in a study of blood T cell repertoires in COVID-19. TCRdb's table, derived via immunoSEQ multiplex PCR, lists solely in-frame clones and lacks some. The sample yields 250,000 to 300,000 clones, 88% seen once. Sequenced material: PBMCs or T cells enriched from blood (not recorded which). The receptors were sampled from an older woman in a cohort exposed to, infected with or recovered from COVID-19 (not recorded which).

The chain has TRBV18 and TRBJ2-7; a weak D match, TRBD2 (6 bases). The germline V gene encodes CDR1 KGHSH and CDR2 LQKENI. The V and J ends lost 0 bases and 11 bases respectively, with 17 bases between them. The CDR3 runs 14 residues. The CDR3 sequence is CASSPPRATGVKYF. The CDR3 DNA follows: TGTGCCAGCTCACCACCCAGGGCAACGGGAGTTAAGTACTTC. The whole variable domain, remainder taken from reference TRBV18 and TRBJ2-7, is NAGVMQNPRHLVRRRGQEARLRCSPMKGHSHVYWYRQLPEEGLKFMVYLQKENIIDESGMPKERFSAEFPKEGPSILRIQQVVRGDSAAYFCASSPPRATGVKYFGPGTRLTVT.

The chain couples TRBV5-1 to TRBJ2-2; TRBD1 aligns across 8 bases. With 4 bases clipped from V and 1 base from J, the junction kept 3 bases outside the gene matches. This CDR3 spans 15 amino acids. Looked up from germline, CDR1 is SGHRS and CDR2 is YFSETQ. CDR3: CASSEDRVNTGELFF. CDR3 nucleotide sequence: TGCGCCAGCAGCGAGGACAGGGTGAACACCGGGGAGCTGTTTTTT.

The rearrangement uses TRBV19 and TRBJ2-5; TRBD1 agrees at 7 bases. Germline V gene sequence: CDR1 LNHDA, CDR2 SQIVND (reference sequence). The CDR3 totals 13 residues. Trimming cost V 4 bases and J 5 bases; bases outside gene matches: 4. As DNA, the CDR3 is TGTGCCAGTAGTAACAGGGGCGCCGAGACCCAGTACTTC. Its translation is CASSNRGAETQYF.

This rearrangement joins TRBV12-2 to TRBJ2-3; the DNA was not used to check the table's D call, TRBD2. TRBV12-2 is labeled a pseudogene. The CDR3 spans 14 residues. CDR3 bases: TGTGCAAGTCGCCACGGGTTTTGCACAGATACGCAGTATTTT. This encodes CASRHGFCTDTQYF.

The chain employs TRBV19 and TRBJ1-5, with D possibly TRBD1 on 6 matching bases. Looked up from germline, CDR1 is LNHDA and CDR2 is SQIVND (reference sequence). The CDR3 extends over 14 amino acids. V gave up 9 bases and J gave up 5 bases, with 17 bases separating them. The CDR3, as DNA: TGTGCCAGACCGGACAGCCGAATTTATCAGCCCCAGCATTTT. This translates into CARPDSRIYQPQHF.

The J gene is TRBJ2-3, the V gene TRBV7-6; 13 bases are a match to TRBD2. Germline loops: CDR1 SGHVS, CDR2 FNYEAQ. Unmatched junction bases numbered 3, after V lost 8 bases and J lost 1 base. The CDR3 runs 15 residues. The CDR3: CASGTSGVRTDTQYF. DNA of the CDR3: TGTGCCAGCGGGACTAGCGGGGTCCGCACAGATACGCAGTATTTT.

The chain is built from TRBV5-6 and TRBJ2-6, with D possibly matching TRBD1 (7 bases). V shed 1 base and J shed 0 bases, with 11 bases lying between them. Germline CDR1 SGHDT, CDR2 YYEEEE. CDR3 size: 17 residues. CDR3 amino acids: CASSLYRGLSGANVLTF. The CDR3 DNA is TGTGCCAGCAGCTTGTACAGGGGACTCTCTGGGGCCAACGTCCTGACTTTC.

The chain recombines TRBV6-5 with TRBJ2-5, with D maybe TRBD2 (6 bases). This CDR3 has 15 residues. V shed 2 bases and J shed 5 bases, with 15 bases lying between them. The germline V gene has CDR1 MNHEY and CDR2 SVGAGI. CDR3 bases: TGTGCCAGCAGTTACGGGGGGTCTCAGTCCGAGACCCAGTACTTC. As protein: CASSYGGSQSETQYF.

The rearrangement joins TRBV24-1 to TRBJ2-1, with 9 bases aligning to TRBD2. Germline V gene data show CDR1 as KGHDR and CDR2 as SFDVKD. Trimming cost V 4 bases and J 7 bases; bases outside gene matches: 4. The CDR3 is 14 residues long. CDR3 protein: CATSEISGGNEQFF. The CDR3 DNA reads as TGTGCCACCAGTGAGATTAGCGGGGGTAATGAGCAGTTCTTC.

J is TRBJ2-7 and V is TRBV7-3; 12 nucleotides line up with TRBD2. The CDR3 runs 16 residues. V gave up 2 bases and J gave up 2 bases; unmatched junction bases: 4. Germline CDR1 reads SGHTA; CDR2 reads FQGTGA. Here the CDR3 DNA reads TGTGCCAGCAGCTTAGCGAGGACTAGCGGGACCTACGAGCAGTACTTC. Encoded protein: CASSLARTSGTYEQYF.

This chain connects TRBV3-1 (or the pseudogene TRBV3-2) to TRBJ2-1, with unresolved D. Germline CDR1 reads LGHDT; CDR2 reads YNNKEL (reference sequence). V gave up 3 bases and J gave up 7 bases, with 7 bases separating them. The CDR3 loop spans 12 amino acids. CDR3 DNA sequence: TGTGCCAGCAGCCACCATAGAAATGAGCAGTTCTTC. It translates to CASSHHRNEQFF.

J is TRBJ2-7 and V is TRBV28; D remains ambiguous. CDR1 and CDR2 from the germline V gene are MDHEN and SYDVKM. This CDR3 spans 11 amino acids. The V and J ends lost 8 bases and 7 bases respectively, with 12 bases between them. CDR3 in amino acids: CASGPRNEQYF. The CDR3 DNA reads TGTGCCAGCGGCCCTAGAAATGAGCAGTACTTC.

DNA of the CDR3: TGTGCCAGCAGCCCGGGACTAGCGGGAGTCCTCTACGAGCAGTACTTC. It encodes CASSPGLAGVLYEQYF. The chain is built from TRBV28 and TRBJ2-7, with 14 bases lining up with TRBD2. The V gene end was trimmed by 6 bases and the J gene end by 3 bases; junction bases not matched to a gene: 7. The CDR3 has 16 amino acids. Per germline, CDR1 MDHEN and CDR2 SYDVKM. The entire variable domain, with the rest obtained from reference TRBV28 and TRBJ2-7, is as follows: DVKVTQSSRYLVKRTGEKVFLECVQDMDHENMFWYRQDPGLGLRLIYFSYDVKMKEKGDIPEGYSVSREKKERFSLILESASTNQTSMYLCASSPGLAGVLYEQYFGPGTRLTVT.

This rearrangement joins TRBV28 to TRBJ1-1; D not certain. This CDR3 has 10 residues. The V and J ends lost 6 bases and 8 bases respectively, with 7 bases between them. Per germline, CDR1 MDHEN and CDR2 SYDVKM. CDR3 loop: CASSTIEAFF. The DNA of the CDR3 is TGTGCCAGCAGCACAATCGAAGCTTTCTTT.

V is TRBV2 and J is TRBJ2-7, with 8 positions matching TRBD2. The V segment lost 1 base and the J segment 7 bases; nucleotides outside the gene matches: 6. This CDR3 has 14 amino acids. The germline CDR1 and CDR2 sequences are SNHLY and FYNNEI. The CDR3 spells CASSEGLAGLEQYF. DNA of the CDR3: TGTGCCAGCAGTGAAGGGCTAGCGGGTCTGGAGCAGTACTTC.

The chain is built from TRBV5-1 and TRBJ2-7, with 11 bases lining up with TRBD2. Trimming at V came to 3 bases and at J to 2 bases, leaving 10 bases not matched to a gene. This CDR3 has 17 amino acids. From germline, CDR1 is SGHRS and CDR2 YFSETQ. The CDR3 sequence is CASSSGPLAGGAYEQYF. CDR3 DNA sequence: TGCGCCAGCAGCTCGGGACCTCTAGCGGGGGGCGCCTACGAGCAGTACTTC. The complete variable domain, with remaining parts taken from reference TRBV5-1 and TRBJ2-7, reads KAGVTQTPRYLIKTRGQQVTLSCSPISGHRSVSWYQQTPGQGLQFLFEYFSETQRNKGNFPGRFSGRQFSNSRSEMNVSTLELGDSALYLCASSSGPLAGGAYEQYFGPGTRLTVT.

The chain has TRBV7-2 and TRBJ1-1; D is possibly TRBD1 (6 bases). The CDR3 extends over 14 amino acids. Deletions cut 5 bases from V and 12 bases from J, with 22 bases between. From germline, CDR1 is SGHTA and CDR2 FQGNSA. CDR3 DNA sequence: TGTGCCAGCAGCCTCCGGGAACAGGGCCTAGAACCTTTCTTT. Translation: CASSLREQGLEPFF. Full variable domain (rest looked up from reference TRBV7-2 and TRBJ1-1): GAGVSQSPSNKVTEKGKDVELRCDPISGHTALYWYRQSLGQGLEFLIYFQGNSAPDKSGLPSDRFSAERTGGSVSTLTIQRTQQEDSAVYLCASSLREQGLEPFFGQGTRLTVV.

DNA for the CDR3: TGTGCCAGCAGCCAAGACGGACTAGCGGGAGGGCCAGGCCAAGAGACCCAGTACTTC. Translated, it gives CASSQDGLAGGPGQETQYF. The rearrangement uses TRBV3-1 (or the pseudogene TRBV3-2) and TRBJ2-5; 15 bases are a match to TRBD2. CDR3 length: 19 residues. J lost 1 base, V lost 0 bases, and 6 bases had no gene match. Germline CDR1 and CDR2: LGHDT and YNNKEL (reference sequence).

This clone was detected only once. The chain couples TRBV10-3 to TRBJ2-1; 7 positions agree with TRBD2. The CDR3 covers 16 residues. CDR1 and CDR2 (germline): ENHRY, SYGVKD. Trimming at V came to 0 bases and at J to 7 bases, leaving 9 bases not matched to a gene. The CDR3 coding sequence is TGTGCCATCAGTGAGTCCGGGCTAGCGGCGGGTAATGAGCAGTTCTTC. It translates to CAISESGLAAGNEQFF.

This clone has only a few counts. The gene calls are TRBV6-6 and TRBJ1-5; 7 nucleotides align to TRBD1. V was pared by 5 bases and J by 2 bases, with 9 bases of the junction left unmatched. Germline V gene sequence: CDR1 MNHNY, CDR2 SVGAGI (reference sequence). The CDR3 spans 16 residues. CDR3 region: CASSARLGQGNQPQHF. The CDR3 nucleotides are TGTGCCAGCAGTGCGCGGCTCGGACAGGGCAATCAGCCCCAGCATTTT.

The chain employs TRBV24-1 and TRBJ2-1; a possible D gene is TRBD2 (5 bases). The CDR3 consists of 13 residues. The V gene lost 4 bases and the J gene lost 15 bases, with 18 bases spanning the gap. Germline CDR1 is KGHDR and CDR2 is SFDVKD. CDR3 amino acids: CATSDRMDRETFF. CDR3 nucleotides: TGTGCCACCAGTGACCGCATGGACCGGGAAACGTTCTTC.

The CDR3 here is CASSKVHREFTGELFF. The CDR3, as DNA: TGTGCCAGCAGCAAAGTCCACAGGGAATTCACCGGGGAGCTGTTTTTT. The chain uses TRBV21-1 and TRBJ2-2; TRBD1 is taken as the D call from the table, unchecked against the DNA. TRBV21-1 is marked as a pseudogene. The CDR3 covers 16 residues.

The V and J genes are TRBV2 and TRBJ2-3, with D unclear. This CDR3 region has 13 residues. Trimming left V 6 bases short and J 3 bases short, with 10 bases between. CDR1 and CDR2 (germline): SNHLY, FYNNEI. CDR3 sequence: CASRAPVTDTQYF. CDR3 nucleotide sequence: TGTGCCAGCAGAGCACCGGTGACAGATACGCAGTATTTT.

The chain is built from TRBV24-1 and TRBJ1-2, with D uncertain. This CDR3 region has 14 residues. CDR1 is KGHDR, CDR2 SFDVKD, per germline. The ends were cut back, 2 bases at V and 6 bases at J, with 12 bases in the middle. DNA for the CDR3: TGTGCCACCAGTGATTATCGAGGGTCGGATGGCTACACCTTC. Protein: CATSDYRGSDGYTF.

This chain links TRBV28 with TRBJ2-7; 7 bases are shared with TRBD1. The CDR3 runs to 18 residues. The V gene's germline CDR1 is MDHEN and CDR2 SYDVKM. V was clipped by 4 bases and J by 0 bases; unmatched bases: 15. The chain's CDR3 is CASSSNNPDRAHSYEQYF. The CDR3 DNA sequence: TGTGCCAGCAGTTCTAACAACCCAGACAGGGCCCACTCCTACGAGCAGTACTTC.

This chain links TRBV9 with TRBJ1-3; TRBD1 matches at 9 bases. The trim removed 0 bases at V and 2 bases at J, leaving 6 bases unmatched. This CDR3 contains 17 residues. Germline assignment: CDR1 SGDLS and CDR2 YYNGEE. The CDR3 nucleotides are TGTGCCAGCAGCGTAGGTGGGGACAGGGTGACTGGAAACACCATATATTTT. It translates to CASSVGGDRVTGNTIYF.

The chain has TRBV5-4 and TRBJ2-1, with TRBD2 matching 11 bases. The CDR3 is 15 amino acids. Germline lookup yields CDR1 SGHNT and CDR2 YYREEE (reference sequence). V was clipped by 5 bases and J by 4 bases; unmatched bases: 5. This chain's CDR3 is CASSSSGRSYNEQFF. The CDR3, as DNA: TGTGCCAGCAGTTCTAGCGGGAGGAGTTACAATGAGCAGTTCTTC. The full variable domain, in which reference TRBV5-4 and TRBJ2-1 provide the parts outside the CDR3, is ETGVTQSPTHLIKTRGQQVTLRCSSQSGHNTVSWYQQALGQGPQFIFQYYREEENGRGNFPPRFSGLQFPNYSSELNVNALELDDSALYLCASSSSGRSYNEQFFGPGTRLTVL.

The sample holds a few counts of this clone. The J gene is TRBJ2-1, the V gene TRBV7-9; 7 bases match TRBD2. The CDR3 spans 14 residues. Germline-derived CDR1 and CDR2 are SEHNR and FQNEAQ (reference sequence). Losses at the gene ends were 1 base for V and 9 bases for J; bases not matched to a gene: 6. CDR3 residues: CASSLEGREFEQFF. The CDR3 DNA is TGTGCCAGCAGCTTAGAAGGGAGGGAGTTTGAGCAGTTCTTC. The full variable domain, rest sourced from reference TRBV7-9 and TRBJ2-1, is DTGVSQNPRHKITKRGQNVTFRCDPISEHNRLYWYRQTLGQGPEFLTYFQNEAQLEKSRLLSDRFSAERPKGSFSTLEIQRTEQGDSAMYLCASSLEGREFEQFFGPGTRLTVL.

J is TRBJ2-3 and V is TRBV5-4, with 12 bases lining up with TRBD2. CDR3 length: 19 amino acids. With 4 bases clipped from V and 0 bases from J, the junction kept 12 bases outside the gene matches. Looked up from germline, CDR1 is SGHNT and CDR2 is YYREEE (reference sequence). CDR3 amino acids: CASSPGTGLAGSSTDTQYF. For the CDR3, the DNA is TGTGCCAGCAGCCCGGGAACCGGACTAGCGGGATCTAGCACAGATACGCAGTATTTT.